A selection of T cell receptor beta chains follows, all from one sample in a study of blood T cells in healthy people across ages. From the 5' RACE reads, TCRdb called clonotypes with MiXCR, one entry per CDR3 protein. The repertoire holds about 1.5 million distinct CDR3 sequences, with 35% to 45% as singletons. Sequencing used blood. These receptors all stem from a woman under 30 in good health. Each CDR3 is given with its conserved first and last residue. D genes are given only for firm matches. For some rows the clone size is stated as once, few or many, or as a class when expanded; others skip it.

CDR3: CSARGEREAEETQYF; DNA: TGCAGTGCTAGAGGCGAGCGGGAGGCAGAAGAGACCCAGTACTTC; size: .; D: TRBD2; J: TRBJ2-5; V: TRBV20-1
CDR3: CASSLGIGANVLTF; DNA: TGTGCCAGCAGCCTAGGGATTGGGGCCAACGTCCTGACTTTC; size: .; D: .; J: TRBJ2-6; V: TRBV7-2
CDR3: CSAREPQRINEKLFF; DNA: TGCAGTGCTAGAGAACCCCAGAGGATCAATGAAAAACTGTTTTTT; size: .; D: .; J: TRBJ1-4; V: TRBV20-1
CDR3: CSARDPQGPYEQYF; DNA: TGCAGTGCTAGAGATCCCCAGGGCCCCTACGAGCAGTACTTC; size: .; D: .; J: TRBJ2-7; V: TRBV20-1
CDR3: CASRAGLAWEQYF; DNA: TGTGCCAGCAGAGCGGGACTTGCTTGGGAGCAGTACTTC; size: .; D: TRBD2; J: TRBJ2-7; V: TRBV7-9
CDR3: CASSQDGQPGVYGYTF; DNA: TGTGCCAGCAGCCAAGATGGACAGCCAGGAGTATATGGCTACACCTTC; size: once; D: .; J: TRBJ1-2; V: TRBV4-2
CDR3: CASSPTTTSGRDNEQYF; DNA: TGCGCCAGCAGCCCCACAACGACTAGCGGGAGGGACAATGAGCAGTACTTC; size: .; D: TRBD2; J: TRBJ2-7; V: TRBV5-1
CDR3: CASRTRTDTQYF; DNA: TGTGCCAGCAGAACCCGCACAGATACGCAGTATTTT; size: many; D: .; J: TRBJ2-3; V: TRBV6-2/TRBV6-3
CDR3: CASRSRVPEQYF; DNA: TGTGCCAGCAGATCGAGGGTTCCCGAGCAGTACTTC; size: .; D: .; J: TRBJ2-7; V: TRBV28
CDR3: CASSYTSGYNEQYF; DNA: TGTGCCAGCAGCTATACTAGCGGGTACAATGAGCAGTACTTC; size: .; D: TRBD2; J: TRBJ2-7; V: TRBV5-6
CDR3: CASSQEGTEQFF; DNA: TGCGCCAGCAGCCAAGAGGGCACCGAGCAGTTCTTC; size: .; D: .; J: TRBJ2-1; V: TRBV4-3
CDR3: CASRDSPTDTQYF; DNA: TGTGCCAGCAGGGACTCCCCAACAGATACGCAGTATTTT; size: few; D: .; J: TRBJ2-3; V: TRBV6-5
CDR3: CASSRQVALDEQFF; DNA: TGTGCCAGCAGCCGACAGGTGGCCCTAGATGAGCAGTTCTTC; size: .; D: .; J: TRBJ2-1; V: TRBV2
CDR3: CASSDRPGVNTEAFF; DNA: TGTGCCAGCAGTGACAGACCTGGGGTGAACACTGAAGCTTTCTTT; size: .; D: .; J: TRBJ1-1; V: TRBV27
CDR3: CSVVSLRKGTEAFF; DNA: TGCAGCGTTGTTAGTTTGAGAAAAGGCACTGAAGCTTTCTTT; size: .; D: .; J: TRBJ1-1; V: TRBV29-1
CDR3: CASSRGVGSYEQYF; DNA: TGTGCCAGCAGCAGGGGGGTCGGGAGTTACGAGCAGTACTTC; size: few; D: .; J: TRBJ2-7; V: TRBV9